Described below is a single T cell receptor (beta chain) sequence and its context. Its antigen is not known. This CDR3 spans 13 amino acids. Trimming removed 4 bases from V and 8 bases from J, with 12 bases in between. From germline, CDR1 is LNHNV and CDR2 YYDKDF (reference sequence). Some clones are missing from TCRdb's copy, which holds only in-frame ones; the method was immunoSEQ multiplex PCR. This sample has 65,000 to 80,000 clones; around 78% occur once, and the top ten carry 2.8%. This specimen belongs to a study of T cell clones after liver transplantation. Study in general: Post-transplant blood was tracked for graft-donor-reactive T cell clones identified in a pre-transplant mixed lymphocyte reaction. As an antigen-independent comparator, third-party-reactive TCRbeta sequences came from pre-transplant mixed lymphocyte reactions.

Study outcomes and limitations: Conclusions were preliminary, with small, heterogeneous patient groups.

The V gene is TRBV15, the J gene TRBJ2-1; D possibly corresponds to TRBD2 (6 bases). The clonotype originates from a human patient who received a liver transplant. The T cells may come from the graft donor. The source material was CD4+ T cells from blood, sampled at the 22-month timepoint. The CDR3: CATSKEAGYEQFF. CDR3 nucleotides: TGTGCCACCAGCAAAGAGGCGGGGTATGAGCAGTTCTTC.